This T cell receptor (beta chain) came from a study of blood T cells in healthy people across ages. This CDR3 is 15 amino acids long. Per individual sample, total RNA of at least 5.5 micrograms was extracted. Study observations and caveats: The lack of PBMC sorting stopped any conclusive naive versus antigen-experienced comparison. Not knowing donor CMV status may have confounded expanded clonotype changes.

In the case of this clonotype: Its specificity is not known. The junction departs from germline at one end; a sequencing error may be responsible.

A second PCR, run for about 6 to 12 cycles, used a sample-barcoded 5' primer plus a J-beta primer mix. Each of the cDNA molecules was tagged by a template-switch adaptor with 12 random nucleotides. TCRdb reprocessed the 5' RACE reads via MiXCR and lists one record per CDR3 protein. Here the sample spans some 1.8 million distinct CDR3 sequences, 35% to 50% being singletons. The clonotype was recovered from a human donor in good health. The J gene is TRBJ2-1, the V gene TRBV12-3 or TRBV12-4, with 11 bases identical to TRBD2. Material: blood. CDR3 in amino acids: CAGSLLAGGHNEQFF. CDR3 nucleotide sequence: TGTGCCGGCAGTTTGCTAGCGGGGGGTCACAATGAGCAGTTCTTC.